One and the same sample provided the 24 T cell receptor beta chains below, sequenced in a study of identical twins. TCRdb recomputed calls from the 5' RACE reads with MiXCR, one row per CDR3 protein. Among around 220,000 distinct CDR3 sequences listed, roughly 13% were seen once. Sequencing input: memory (CD45RO+) T cells sorted from blood. All receptors come from a young woman in good health.

This clonotype was observed a handful of times. The V and J genes are TRBV7-9 and TRBJ1-1; no clear D. Germline V gene sequence: CDR1 SEHNR, CDR2 FQNEAQ (reference sequence). The V gene lost 2 bases and the J gene lost 4 bases, with 8 bases spanning the gap. The CDR3 totals 13 residues. Written as DNA, the CDR3 is TGTGCCAGCAGCTTAACCGGGATCACTGAAGCTTTCTTT. It codes for CASSLTGITEAFF.

Only a few counts were recorded for this clonotype. The V and J genes are TRBV11-2 and TRBJ2-7; D is undetermined. CDR1 and CDR2 (germline): SGHAT, FQNNGV. V lost 5 bases and J lost 4, with 15 bases in between. The CDR3 is made up of 14 amino acids. CDR3 bases: TGTGCCAGCAGCCTGGGTAGGCTACCATACGAGCAGTACTTC. Residues: CASSLGRLPYEQYF.

This clonotype appeared a few times. The J gene is TRBJ2-7, the V gene TRBV4-3, with 8 bases identical to TRBD1. The germline V gene encodes CDR1 LGHNA and CDR2 YSLEER. Trimming took 4 bases from V and 4 from J; bases not matched to a gene: 6. This CDR3 comprises 14 residues. CDR3 sequence (DNA): TGCGCCAGCAGCCCCCGACAGGGGAGTTACGAGCAGTACTTC. Translating it yields CASSPRQGSYEQYF.

This clonotype was seen a handful of times. The genes are TRBV6-1 and TRBJ2-4; 7 bases are shared with TRBD2. V lost 7 bases, J lost 5 bases, and 11 bases stayed unmatched. The CDR3 runs 15 residues. CDR1 MNHNS and CDR2 SASEGT come from the germline V gene. The CDR3 DNA reads TGTGCCAGCAACGCACTGGGTCTAGCGGAAAACATTCAGTACTTC. Encoded protein: CASNALGLAENIQYF.

The sample holds a few counts of this clonotype. The chain carries TRBV11-1 and TRBJ1-1; no reliable D call. Trimming left V 5 bases short and J 9 bases short, with 16 bases between. Germline CDR1 SGHAT, CDR2 FQDESV (reference sequence). The CDR3 has 13 amino acids. The CDR3 nucleotides read TGTGCCAGCAGCAGACAAGGGTCAGAGCAAGCTTTCTTT. As protein: CASSRQGSEQAFF.

At least ten counts were recorded for this clonotype. V gene TRBV4-3 combines with J gene TRBJ2-2; D may match TRBD1 or TRBD2 (6 bases each). This CDR3 is built from 14 residues. Trimming removed 8 bases at V and 8 bases at J, with 18 bases between. CDR1 is LGHNA, CDR2 YSLEER, per germline. CDR3 nucleotides: TGCGCCAGCCGAGGGGCGGAGGGGGGTGGGGAGCTGTTTTTT. Translated, it gives CASRGAEGGGELFF.

The V gene is TRBV7-9, the J gene TRBJ2-7; either TRBD1 or TRBD2 may fit D (5 bases each). CDR1 is SEHNR, CDR2 FQNEAQ, per germline (reference sequence). The CDR3 runs to 15 residues. V was pared by 1 base and J by 2 bases, with 12 bases between. CDR3 amino acids: CASSLDGTRAYEQYF. In nucleotides, the CDR3 is TGTGCCAGCAGCTTAGACGGGACCCGGGCCTACGAGCAGTACTTC.

There are a few counts of this clonotype. CDR3 DNA: TGTGCCAGCAGCTTCATCCGCGAGCAGTTCTTC. Protein sequence: CASSFIREQFF. The V and J genes are TRBV7-9 and TRBJ2-1; D not resolved. V was trimmed by 3 bases and J by 10 bases, leaving 7 bases between them. The CDR3 is 11 amino acids. In germline, CDR1 is SEHNR, CDR2 FQNEAQ (reference sequence).

This clonotype has just a few counts. CDR3 nucleotide sequence: TGTGCCATCAGGGGACAGGGGTTGGTGGCCAACGTCCTGACTTTC. As protein: CAIRGQGLVANVLTF. The chain has TRBV10-3 and TRBJ2-6; 10 nucleotides agree with TRBD1. This CDR3 has 15 residues. The J segment lost 6 bases and the V segment lost 6 bases, leaving 5 bases of the junction unmatched. Germline values: CDR1 ENHRY, CDR2 SYGVKD.

This clonotype was observed once. The junction shows a germline mismatch at one end, possibly a read error. The V call is TRBV20-1, the J call TRBJ2-7; TRBD2 agrees at 11 bases. CDR1 is DFQATT and CDR2 is SNEGSKA in the germline V gene (reference sequence). The length of the CDR3 is 17 residues. CDR3 bases: TGCTGTGCCCGGTCCACTAGCGGGAGAAAGTATTACAACGAGCAGTACTTC. Translated, it gives CCARSTSGRKYYNEQYF.

The genes are TRBV7-2 and TRBJ1-1, with a weak D call TRBD1 (5 bases). Trimming removed 4 bases at V and 3 bases at J, with 15 bases between. There are 15 residues in the CDR3. Per germline, CDR1 SGHTA and CDR2 FQGNSA. CDR3 in amino acids: CASSSRDLGDTEAFF. The CDR3, as DNA: TGTGCCAGCAGCTCGCGGGACCTGGGGGACACTGAAGCTTTCTTT.

This clonotype came up a few times. This chain links TRBV20-1 with TRBJ2-7; TRBD2 matches at 10 bases. Unmatched junction bases numbered 0, after V lost 7 bases and J lost 0 bases. The V gene's germline CDR1 is DFQATT and CDR2 SNEGSKA (reference sequence). The CDR3 sequence is 12 residues long. The CDR3 sequence: CSGLAGSYEQYF. The CDR3 DNA reads as TGCAGTGGACTAGCGGGCTCCTACGAGCAGTACTTC.

This clonotype was picked up a small number of times. V usage is TRBV10-2 and J usage is TRBJ1-2; D gene ambiguous. Germline V gene data show CDR1 as WSHSY and CDR2 as SAAADI. Trimming pared 3 bases from V and 1 base from J, leaving 6 bases between. This CDR3 is built from 13 residues. The CDR3 nucleotides read TGCGCCAGCAGTGACGGGTATAACTATGGCTACACCTTC. Protein product: CASSDGYNYGYTF.

This clonotype has only a few counts. Here the CDR3 DNA reads TGCAGCGTTGAAAGAGCCGGCTCCTACGAGCAGTACTTC. Translated: CSVERAGSYEQYF. The rearrangement joins TRBV29-1 to TRBJ2-7; D unclear. The germline V gene has CDR1 SQVTM and CDR2 ANQGSEA. The V gene lost 2 bases and the J gene lost 0 bases, with 8 bases spanning the gap. The CDR3 extends over 13 amino acids.

There are a few counts of this clonotype. The chain couples TRBV7-8 to TRBJ2-5; perhaps TRBD1 as D (6 bases). The germline V and J ends were trimmed by 6 bases and 5 bases, with 13 bases remaining between them. This CDR3 has 13 amino acids. CDR1 and CDR2 (germline): SGHVS, FQNEAQ. The CDR3 loop reads CASSQGSLETQYF. In nucleotides, the CDR3 is TGTGCCAGCAGTCAGGGGAGTTTGGAGACCCAGTACTTC.

This clonotype was observed many times. The V call is TRBV12-3 or TRBV12-4, the J call TRBJ2-7, with a weak D call TRBD1 (5 bases). Trimming cost V 5 bases and J 4 bases, with 6 bases left between them. CDR3 length equals 11 residues. CDR3 amino acids: CASSRQYEQYF. As DNA, the CDR3 is TGTGCCAGCAGTCGACAGTACGAGCAGTACTTC.

The V call is TRBV20-1, the J call TRBJ1-1; D gene unclear. In germline, CDR1 is DFQATT, CDR2 SNEGSKA (reference sequence). V was pared by 5 bases and J by 5 bases, with 12 bases between. This CDR3 contains 12 residues. CDR3 in DNA: TGCAGTGCTGAGGGCCGAGGGACTGAAGCTTTCTTT. It specifies CSAEGRGTEAFF.

This clonotype appeared a few times. This chain links TRBV4-3 with TRBJ1-2; tentative D call: TRBD1 (6 bases). V dropped 1 base and J dropped 4 bases, with 7 bases sitting between them. Germline CDR1 is LGHNA and CDR2 is YSLEER. The CDR3 has 13 residues. CDR3 sequence reads: CASSQADSYGYTF. The DNA of the CDR3 is TGCGCCAGCAGCCAAGCGGACAGCTATGGCTACACCTTC.

A few counts support this clonotype. This chain connects TRBV12-3 or TRBV12-4 to TRBJ2-5, with 10 nucleotides matching TRBD2. CDR3 length: 16 residues. With 2 bases clipped from V and 3 bases from J, the junction kept 6 bases outside the gene matches. This CDR3 is CASSLWGSGGEETQYF. The CDR3 nucleotides are TGTGCCAGCAGTTTATGGGGAAGCGGGGGGGAAGAGACCCAGTACTTC.

This chain connects TRBV5-1 to TRBJ2-7, with D hard to call. The CDR3 extends over 15 amino acids. CDR1 is SGHRS and CDR2 is YFSETQ in the germline V gene. V was trimmed by 4 bases and J by 7 bases, leaving 21 bases between them. CDR3 nucleotide sequence: TGCGCCAGCAGCCCGGGCCATGGGTCAAATGAAGAGCAGTACTTC. As protein: CASSPGHGSNEEQYF.

The rearrangement uses TRBV11-2 and TRBJ2-7; no reliable D call. The CDR3 totals 13 residues. Trimming pared 3 bases from V and 2 bases from J, leaving 8 bases between. Germline V gene data show CDR1 as SGHAT and CDR2 as FQNNGV. The CDR3 here is CASSFWSTYEQYF. Here the CDR3 DNA reads TGTGCCAGCAGCTTCTGGTCGACCTACGAGCAGTACTTC.

This clonotype was counted at least ten times. The chain uses TRBV3-1 and TRBJ2-3; D may be TRBD1 (6 bases). The germline CDR1 and CDR2 sequences are LGHDT and YNNKEL (reference sequence). There are 12 residues in the CDR3. V was cut by 6 bases and J by 3 bases, with 7 bases left in between. For the CDR3, the DNA is TGTGCCAGCAGTCAGGGGACAGATACGCAGTATTTT. Protein sequence: CASSQGTDTQYF.

By share of the sample, this clonotype is medium-sized. This chain links TRBV12-3 or TRBV12-4 with TRBJ1-5; D unclear. The CDR3 spans 15 residues. V was cut by 4 bases and J by 2 bases, with 12 bases left in between. The CDR3 region is CASSWRRAGNQPQHF. The DNA for the CDR3 is TGTGCCAGCAGTTGGAGAAGGGCTGGCAATCAGCCCCAGCATTTT.

This clonotype was seen a few times. The V and J genes are TRBV5-1 and TRBJ2-4; 11 positions agree with TRBD1. CDR1 is SGHRS, CDR2 YFSETQ, per germline. The CDR3 runs 15 residues. The J segment lost 7 bases and the V segment lost 4 bases, leaving 7 bases of the junction unmatched. The CDR3 region is CASSARTGGTNIQYF. DNA for the CDR3: TGCGCCAGCAGCGCAAGGACAGGGGGCACGAACATTCAGTACTTC.